Below are 17 T cell receptor beta chains sequenced from a single sample in a study of control samples from healthy donors and cancer patients. Method: immunoSEQ multiplex PCR; TCRdb's copy keeps in-frame clones and lacks some. The data show about 160,000 clones, 94% seen once. The sample consisted of blood. The receptors shown here come from a woman aged 40 to 50 in good health.

This clone has just a few counts. This CDR3 reads CASSLYRASIPYEQYF. As DNA, the CDR3 is TGTGCCAGCAGCTTATACCGGGCCTCAATCCCCTACGAGCAGTACTTC. This sequence joins TRBV7-3 and TRBJ2-7; D gene uncertain. In germline, CDR1 is SGHTA, CDR2 FQGTGA. The length of the CDR3 is 16 residues. Trimming cost V 2 bases and J 2 bases, with 16 bases left between them.

The chain carries TRBV14 and TRBJ1-6; a possible D gene is TRBD1 (5 bases). The length of the CDR3 is 15 residues. V was shortened by 0 bases and J by 7 bases, with 10 bases between the two germline ends. The germline V gene has CDR1 SGHDN and CDR2 FVKESK. CDR3 in DNA: TGTGCCAGCAGCCAAGACAGGGCGATAAATTCACCCCTCCACTTT. This codes for CASSQDRAINSPLHF. Full variable domain (missing parts from reference TRBV14 and TRBJ1-6): EAGVTQFPSHSVIEKGQTVTLRCDPISGHDNLYWYRRVMGKEIKFLLHFVKESKQDESGMPNNRFLAERTGGTYSTLKVQPAELEDSGVYFCASSQDRAINSPLHFGNGTRLTVT.

The chain has TRBV9 and TRBJ2-7; D possibly corresponds to TRBD2 (6 bases). The CDR3 has 15 residues. V lost 0 bases and J lost 3, with 13 bases in between. From germline, CDR1 is SGDLS and CDR2 YYNGEE. CDR3 region: CASSVGASDSYEQYF. The CDR3 region has the DNA TGTGCCAGCAGCGTAGGGGCTAGCGATAGCTACGAGCAGTACTTC.

This clone has a single count. V and J are TRBV11-2 and TRBJ2-7; D possibly corresponds to TRBD1 (5 bases). Trimming took off 6 bases at V and 1 base at J, with 13 bases between the two ends. Germline V gene sequence: CDR1 SGHAT, CDR2 FQNNGV. The CDR3 has 14 residues. The chain's CDR3 is CASSLAGKSYEQYF. The CDR3 nucleotides read TGTGCCAGCAGTCTGGCAGGGAAATCCTACGAGCAGTACTTC.

The CDR3 DNA reads as TGTGCCAGCAGTGAAGTGGCAGGGAATCAGCCCCAGCATTTT. Translated: CASSEVAGNQPQHF. The chain uses TRBV2 and TRBJ1-5; D possibly corresponds to TRBD1 (5 bases). Trimming pared 1 base from V and 4 bases from J, leaving 8 bases between. This CDR3 is 14 amino acids long. Germline V gene lookup returns CDR1 SNHLY and CDR2 FYNNEI.

The gene calls are TRBV11-2 and TRBJ1-2; 7 bases agree with TRBD1. The CDR3 is made up of 16 amino acids. Looked up from germline, CDR1 is SGHAT and CDR2 is FQNNGV. Trimming cost V 1 base and J 1 base; bases outside gene matches: 6. CDR3 protein: CASSLGNRGLNYGYTF. CDR3 nucleotide sequence: TGTGCCAGCAGCTTAGGAAACAGGGGACTTAACTATGGCTACACCTTC.

The chain uses TRBV18 and TRBJ2-2, with D possibly matching TRBD1 (5 bases). V dropped 0 bases and J dropped 2 bases, with 10 bases sitting between them. The length of the CDR3 is 16 residues. CDR1 and CDR2 (germline): KGHSH, LQKENI. CDR3 sequence (DNA): TGTGCCAGCTCACCACCGCAGGGTCTCAACACCGGGGAGCTGTTTTTT. Amino acid sequence: CASSPPQGLNTGELFF.

The chain couples TRBV29-1 to TRBJ2-6; no reliable D call. CDR3 size: 13 residues. Germline V gene lookup returns CDR1 SQVTM and CDR2 ANQGSEA. The ends were cut back, 2 bases at V and 0 bases at J, with 2 bases in the middle. CDR3 coding DNA: TGCAGCGTTGAAAGCTCTGGGGCCAACGTCCTGACTTTC. Its protein is CSVESSGANVLTF.

This chain links TRBV19 with TRBJ1-4, with TRBD1 matching over 9 bases. The CDR3 totals 15 residues. Germline V gives CDR1 LNHDA, CDR2 SQIVND (reference sequence). J was trimmed by 4 bases and V by 3 bases; bases with no gene match: 3. Written as DNA, the CDR3 is TGTGCCAGTAGTATTCGGACAGGGGTTAATGAAAAACTGTTTTTT. It encodes CASSIRTGVNEKLFF.

This chain links TRBV30 with TRBJ1-1; D may be TRBD1 (6 bases). Trimming took 8 bases from V and 3 from J, leaving 16 bases between them. The CDR3 length is 13 residues. The germline V gene encodes CDR1 GTSNPN and CDR2 SVGIG (reference sequence). The CDR3 DNA follows: TGTGCCCAGGGGCGGGGTTGGGACACTGAAGCTTTCTTT. Translated: CAQGRGWDTEAFF. The variable domain in full, with the rest retrieved from reference TRBV30 and TRBJ1-1, is SQTIHQWPATLVQPVGSPLSLECTVEGTSNPNLYWYRQAAGRGLQLLFYSVGIGQISSEVPQNLSASRPQDRQFILSSKKLLLSDSGFYLCAQGRGWDTEAFFGQGTRLTVV.

The gene calls are TRBV4-3 and TRBJ2-7; TRBD1 is a possible D gene (6 bases). V was cut by 1 base and J by 3 bases, with 13 bases left in between. The CDR3 spans 15 residues. Looked up from germline, CDR1 is LGHNA and CDR2 is YSLEER. The DNA of the CDR3 is TGCGCCAGCAGCCAAGGGTCCAGGGGAAACTACGAGCAGTACTTC. Translated: CASSQGSRGNYEQYF.

The V call is TRBV11-2, the J call TRBJ2-4; the D is unclear. CDR1 and CDR2 from the germline V gene are SGHAT and FQNNGV. The CDR3 runs 14 residues. Trimming took 5 bases from V and 8 from J, leaving 16 bases between them. CDR3 nucleotide sequence: TGTGCCAGCAGCCCCCGGGCTATCGTGGACATTCAGTACTTC. Translation gives CASSPRAIVDIQYF.

The chain links TRBV7-2 to TRBJ2-3; weak D call: TRBD1 (6 bases). V was clipped by 2 bases and J by 5 bases, with 17 bases between them. The CDR3 loop spans 16 amino acids. CDR1 and CDR2 from the germline V gene are SGHTA and FQGNSA. The CDR3 here is CASSLYNRALLDTQYF. The CDR3 DNA reads TGTGCCAGCAGCTTATACAACAGGGCCTTGCTAGATACGCAGTATTTT.

The sample holds one count of this clone. This chain connects TRBV29-1 to TRBJ1-1, with 7 bases fitting TRBD1. The V and J ends lost 6 bases and 0 bases, in that order; junction bases with no gene match: 4. The germline gives CDR1 SQVTM, CDR2 ANQGSEA. The CDR3 is 13 amino acids. CDR3 sequence (DNA): TGCAGCGTGGGGAGGGGGCTGAACACTGAAGCTTTCTTT. Protein sequence: CSVGRGLNTEAFF.

The chain carries TRBV7-2 and TRBJ1-4; 7 bases fit TRBD1. The V gene end was trimmed by 4 bases and the J gene end by 2 bases; junction bases not matched to a gene: 7. Germline V gene data show CDR1 as SGHTA and CDR2 as FQGNSA. The CDR3 is 16 amino acids. CDR3 region: CASSSFRTGTNEKLFF. CDR3 nucleotide sequence: TGTGCCAGCAGCTCTTTTCGGACAGGCACTAATGAAAAACTGTTTTTT.

The chain employs TRBV11-1 and TRBJ2-5, with D perhaps being TRBD1 or TRBD2 (5 bases each). Germline assignment: CDR1 SGHAT and CDR2 FQDESV (reference sequence). The CDR3 contains 15 residues. Trimming shortened V by 2 bases and J by 3 bases, and 13 bases separated the two germline ends. CDR3 sequence: CASSLRGLGEETQYF. DNA of the CDR3: TGTGCCAGCAGCTTAAGGGGTTTGGGAGAAGAGACCCAGTACTTC.

The rearrangement uses TRBV6-5 and TRBJ1-3, with D possibly TRBD1 on 5 matching bases. Germline V gene sequence: CDR1 MNHEY, CDR2 SVGAGI. The CDR3 has 15 residues. The V end lost 6 bases, the J end lost 0 bases, and 12 bases lay between the germline ends. The DNA of the CDR3 is TGTGCCAGCAGCTCCGGGACGGTCTCTGGAAACACCATATATTTT. Encoded protein: CASSSGTVSGNTIYF.